This TCR beta chain was found in a study of response to subunit inactivated influenza vaccine. Broader study findings: With each seasonal influenza vaccination, the authors suggested, few new T cells are recruited.

MiXCR, run by TCRdb on the RT-PCR reads, gives a single entry per CDR3 protein. The table lists 530,000 or so distinct CDR3 sequences, about 25% of them singletons. The CDR3 is 12 amino acids. CDR1 SGHDN and CDR2 FVKESK come from the germline V gene. Between the trimmed V and J ends, which lost 0 bases and 10 bases, there was a span of 9 bases. Turning to this clonotype: Its target is not known.

This sequence was found in a man in his fifties or sixties who received an inactivated influenza vaccine. The sample was CD4+ T cells sorted from PBMCs, taken about 5 days after vaccination. V and J are TRBV14 and TRBJ1-1; D unresolved. CDR3 nucleotides: TGTGCCAGCAGCCAAGATAGGATAGGAGCTTTCTTT. It encodes CASSQDRIGAFF.